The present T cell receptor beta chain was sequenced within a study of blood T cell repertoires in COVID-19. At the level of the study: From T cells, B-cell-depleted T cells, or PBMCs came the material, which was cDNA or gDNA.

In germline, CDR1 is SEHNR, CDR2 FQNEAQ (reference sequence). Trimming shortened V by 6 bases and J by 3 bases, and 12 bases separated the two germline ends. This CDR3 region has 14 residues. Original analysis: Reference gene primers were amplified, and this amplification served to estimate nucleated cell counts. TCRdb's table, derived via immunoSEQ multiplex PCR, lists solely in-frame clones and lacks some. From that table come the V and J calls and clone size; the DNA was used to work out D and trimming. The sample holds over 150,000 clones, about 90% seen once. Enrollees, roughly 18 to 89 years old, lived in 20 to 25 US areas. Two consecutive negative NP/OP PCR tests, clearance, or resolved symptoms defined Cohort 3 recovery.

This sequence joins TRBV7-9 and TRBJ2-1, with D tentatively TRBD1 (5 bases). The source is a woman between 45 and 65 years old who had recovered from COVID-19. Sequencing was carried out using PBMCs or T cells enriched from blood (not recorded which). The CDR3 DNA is TGTGCCAGCAGATCGGCAGGGCTCTACAATGAGCAGTTCTTC. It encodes CASRSAGLYNEQFF.